Each of the 23 T cell receptor beta chains below was sequenced from the same sample in a study of blood T cells in healthy people across ages. Next came a second PCR, run for about 7 to 12 cycles, which used a sample-barcoded 5' primer along with a J-beta primer mix. A single record per CDR3 protein comes from TCRdb applying MiXCR to the 5' RACE reads. Of about a million distinct CDR3 sequences in the sample, roughly two fifths were seen once. Sequenced input: blood. Every receptor here comes from a man younger than 35 in good health.

This clonotype came up a few times. This rearrangement joins TRBV20-1 to TRBJ2-5, with 8 positions matching TRBD2. This CDR3 comprises 15 residues. V lost 1 base and J lost 11; bases outside the gene matches: 15. Germline CDR1 DFQATT, CDR2 SNEGSKA (reference sequence). The CDR3 loop reads CSARVRTSGSNEQYF. Written as DNA, the CDR3 is TGCAGTGCTAGAGTGCGTACTAGCGGCAGTAATGAGCAGTACTTC.

This clonotype was counted a few times. This chain uses TRBV7-2 with TRBJ2-3, with D perhaps TRBD1 (6 bases). From germline, CDR1 is SGHTA and CDR2 FQGNSA. Trimming cost V 8 bases and J 4 bases, with 19 bases left between them. CDR3 length: 15 residues. The DNA for the CDR3 is TGTGCCAGCTTCACGACGCTGGGGGCTCCAGATACGCAGTATTTT. Its translation: CASFTTLGAPDTQYF.

This clonotype occurred a few times. This chain uses TRBV13 with TRBJ1-2; 9 positions match TRBD1. With V trimmed by 3 bases and J by 7 bases, 6 bases remained unmatched. CDR1 and CDR2 (germline): PRHDT, FYEKMQ (reference sequence). The CDR3 length is 14 residues. Written as DNA, the CDR3 is TGTGCCAGCAGCTTGGGACAGGGTTATGGTGGCTACACCTTC. Its protein is CASSLGQGYGGYTF.

This clonotype was observed a single time. This sequence joins TRBV7-2 and TRBJ2-7; TRBD2 matches at 12 bases. Unmatched junction bases numbered 10, after V lost 0 bases and J lost 1 base. The V gene's germline CDR1 is SGHTA and CDR2 FQGNSA. CDR3 length equals 19 residues. The DNA for the CDR3 is TGTGCCAGCAGCTTAGCCTCCACTAGCGGGGGGCCCTTATCCTACGAGCAGTACTTC. Translating gives CASSLASTSGGPLSYEQYF. Filled out from reference TRBV7-2 and TRBJ2-7, the complete variable domain reads GAGVSQSPSNKVTEKGKDVELRCDPISGHTALYWYRQSLGQGLEFLIYFQGNSAPDKSGLPSDRFSAERTGGSVSTLTIQRTQQEDSAVYLCASSLASTSGGPLSYEQYFGPGTRLTVT.

The J gene is TRBJ1-6, the V gene TRBV27; 7 positions match TRBD1. Germline-derived CDR1 and CDR2 are MNHEY and SMNVEV (reference sequence). The CDR3 sequence is 14 residues long. The J segment lost 7 bases and the V segment lost 4 bases, leaving 4 bases of the junction unmatched. This CDR3 reads CASSSGQINSPLHF. CDR3 DNA: TGTGCCAGCAGTTCGGGACAGATCAATTCACCCCTCCACTTT.

This clonotype was detected only a few times. The CDR3 nucleotides are TGTGCCAGCAGTCAGCCCGGGACTCCATACAATGAGCAGTTCTTC. Its translation: CASSQPGTPYNEQFF. This rearrangement joins TRBV7-8 to TRBJ2-1; D is possibly TRBD2 (6 bases). V shed 6 bases and J shed 4 bases, with 16 bases lying between them. There are 15 residues in the CDR3. Germline V CDR1 and CDR2: SGHVS, FQNEAQ.

The chain uses TRBV2 and TRBJ1-4; D uncertain. The CDR3 consists of 13 residues. The germline V gene has CDR1 SNHLY and CDR2 FYNNEI. V was cut by 6 bases and J by 5 bases, with 10 bases left in between. The CDR3 coding sequence is TGTGCCAGCAGCGCCACCCAGAATGAAAAACTGTTTTTT. It is translated as CASSATQNEKLFF.

The gene calls are TRBV2 and TRBJ2-1; 7 positions match TRBD1. This CDR3 has 15 amino acids. V gave up 3 bases and J gave up 4 bases; unmatched junction bases: 6. Germline-derived CDR1 and CDR2 are SNHLY and FYNNEI. CDR3 sequence (DNA): TGTGCCAGCAGTGACCCACAGGGGCCATACAATGAGCAGTTCTTC. This encodes CASSDPQGPYNEQFF.

For this clonotype: A junction end diverges from the germline sequence, so it may reflect a read error. V usage is TRBV4-1 and J usage is TRBJ1-5; D perhaps matches TRBD1 (5 bases). Germline CDR1 is MGHRA and CDR2 is YSYEKL. The CDR3 has 15 residues. Written as DNA, the CDR3 is TGCGCCGGCAGCGGGGTACAGGATTCCAATCAGCCCCAGCATTTT. This codes for CAGSGVQDSNQPQHF.

The chain employs TRBV10-3 and TRBJ1-5; no definite D call. V was clipped by 5 bases and J by 2 bases, with 25 bases between them. Germline CDR1 ENHRY, CDR2 SYGVKD. The CDR3 runs 19 residues. CDR3: CAISQYGRALLRGNQPQHF. The CDR3 region has the DNA TGTGCCATCAGTCAGTACGGAAGGGCATTGTTGCGGGGCAATCAGCCCCAGCATTTT.

The chain joins TRBV18 to TRBJ1-1; TRBD1 agrees at 10 bases. Trimming at V came to 1 base and at J to 6 bases, leaving 5 bases not matched to a gene. In germline, CDR1 is KGHSH, CDR2 LQKENI. The CDR3 runs 15 residues. The CDR3 sequence: CASSPQRQGASEAFF. The CDR3 region has the DNA TGTGCCAGCTCACCACAGAGACAGGGGGCCTCTGAAGCTTTCTTT.

This clonotype was seen a few times. The chain couples TRBV7-7 to TRBJ2-3; no clear D. The length of the CDR3 is 14 residues. The V and J ends lost 1 base and 4 bases respectively, with 9 bases between them. Germline assignment: CDR1 SSHAT and CDR2 FNYEAQ (reference sequence). The CDR3 DNA is TGTGCCAGCAGCTTAGAAATCGTTTCAGATACGCAGTATTTT. It specifies CASSLEIVSDTQYF.

The rearrangement joins TRBV7-9 to TRBJ2-7; D not resolved. V was cut by 5 bases and J by 7 bases, with 18 bases left in between. The CDR3 loop spans 14 amino acids. Per germline, CDR1 SEHNR and CDR2 FQNEAQ (reference sequence). The CDR3 nucleotides read TGTGCCAGCAGCCCAACCCTAGGTTACAATGAGCAGTACTTC. As protein: CASSPTLGYNEQYF.

This clonotype was recorded a few times. The rearrangement uses TRBV6-2 or TRBV6-3 and TRBJ2-7, with TRBD2 matching over 9 bases. CDR3 length: 15 residues. The J segment lost 2 bases and the V segment lost 1 base, leaving 3 bases of the junction unmatched. Germline V gene data show CDR1 as MNHEY and CDR2 as SVGEGT. The CDR3 DNA sequence: TGTGCCAGCAGTTACTACAGCGGGGGGCCCTACGAGCAGTACTTC. Amino acids: CASSYYSGGPYEQYF.

V gene TRBV6-5 combines with J gene TRBJ2-2, with D uncertain. This CDR3 has 12 amino acids. CDR1 is MNHEY, CDR2 SVGAGI, per germline. Trimming shortened V by 5 bases and J by 7 bases, and 8 bases separated the two germline ends. This CDR3 is CASSTGGGELFF. As DNA, the CDR3 is TGTGCCAGCAGTACGGGTGGCGGGGAGCTGTTTTTT.

This chain connects TRBV20-1 to TRBJ1-1, with 10 bases that match TRBD1. Germline CDR1 DFQATT, CDR2 SNEGSKA (reference sequence). Trimming at V came to 0 bases and at J to 3 bases, leaving 4 bases not matched to a gene. The length of the CDR3 is 15 residues. The CDR3 here is CSARDSGTGDTEAFF. CDR3 in DNA: TGCAGTGCTAGAGATTCCGGGACAGGGGACACTGAAGCTTTCTTT.

The chain uses TRBV9 and TRBJ2-3, with 10 bases identical to TRBD2. CDR1 and CDR2 (germline): SGDLS, YYNGEE. The CDR3 runs to 14 residues. V dropped 3 bases and J dropped 4; count of bases not matched to a gene: 2. CDR3 loop: CASSAGLAPDTQYF. The CDR3 nucleotides read TGTGCCAGCAGCGCGGGACTAGCGCCAGATACGCAGTATTTT.

CDR3: CASSLSGVAGGADTQYF. The CDR3 DNA is TGCGCCAGCAGCCTAAGTGGGGTGGCAGGGGGCGCAGATACGCAGTATTTT. V is TRBV4-3 and J is TRBJ2-3, with 8 nucleotides matching TRBD1. Germline trimming cut 4 bases from V and 4 bases from J; bases unmatched to any gene: 13. Per germline, CDR1 LGHNA and CDR2 YSLEER. This CDR3 has 17 residues.

The chain carries TRBV12-3 or TRBV12-4 and TRBJ2-3; 10 nucleotides align to TRBD2. Trimming took 4 bases from V and 2 from J; bases not matched to a gene: 24. The CDR3 spans 22 residues. CDR3: CASSSSPKVSGGSYDFTDTQYF. As DNA, the CDR3 is TGTGCCAGCAGTTCTAGCCCTAAAGTTAGCGGGGGGTCGTATGACTTCACAGATACGCAGTATTTT.

This clonotype was seen only a few times. This chain uses TRBV4-2 with TRBJ1-1; TRBD1 is a possible D gene (6 bases). The V gene's germline CDR1 is LGHNA and CDR2 YNFKEQ. The CDR3 has 15 amino acids. The ends were cut back, 0 bases at V and 5 bases at J, with 13 bases in the middle. CDR3 region: CASSQDLGGRTEAFF. CDR3 coding DNA: TGTGCCAGCAGCCAAGACCTCGGGGGGCGGACTGAAGCTTTCTTT.

The chain's CDR3 is CASGLPVFPTDTQYF. CDR3 in DNA: TGTGCTAGTGGTTTGCCAGTTTTCCCCACAGATACGCAGTATTTT. This sequence joins TRBV12-5 and TRBJ2-3; D unresolved. The CDR3 is 15 residues long. V was shortened by 2 bases and J by 2 bases, with 11 bases between the two germline ends. CDR1 LGHNT and CDR2 FRNRAP come from the germline V gene.

This clonotype was seen a handful of times. This chain joins TRBV29-1 and TRBJ1-4; 9 bases are a match to TRBD1. CDR3 length: 13 amino acids. V shed 6 bases, J shed 8 bases, and the junction held 7 bases outside the gene matches. Per the germline V gene, CDR1 is SQVTM and CDR2 is ANQGSEA. The CDR3 DNA follows: TGCAGCGTCGCACAGGGGGCGTTAGAAAAACTGTTTTTT. Amino acid sequence: CSVAQGALEKLFF.

This clonotype was counted at least ten times. This rearrangement joins TRBV18 to TRBJ2-3, with 8 bases fitting TRBD1. This CDR3 has 13 amino acids. Germline loops: CDR1 KGHSH, CDR2 LQKENI. Trimming took 8 bases from V and 5 from J; bases not matched to a gene: 6. CDR3 region: CASSVDRGDTQYF. The CDR3 coding sequence is TGTGCCAGCAGCGTAGACAGGGGAGATACGCAGTATTTT.